The present T cell receptor beta chain was sequenced within a study of PD-1 blockade in classical Hodgkin lymphoma. Germline V gives CDR1 GTSNPN, CDR2 SVGIG (reference sequence). Trimming shortened V by 0 bases and J by 5 bases, and 14 bases separated the two germline ends. There are 16 residues in the CDR3. Clones were sequenced by immunoSEQ multiplex PCR, and TCRdb holds only the in-frame ones, with some missing. Seen here are 25,000 to 35,000 clones, approximately 94% observed once, and the top ten hold roughly 2.1%. The time point: newly diagnosed, previously untreated cHL patient sample. The TCR was taken from a human donor with classical Hodgkin lymphoma. The V gene is TRBV30, the J gene TRBJ1-6, with D uncertain. The sequencing input was peripheral blood mononuclear cells (PBMCs). DNA of the CDR3: TGTGCCTGGAGTGTAAACACACCCGGGGATAATTCACCCCTCCACTTT. Protein sequence: CAWSVNTPGDNSPLHF.